The clone carrying this T cell receptor beta chain showed up many times. No antigen is known for it. The sample belongs to a study of T cells after yellow fever vaccination. TCRdb itself ran the 5' RACE reads through MiXCR, one entry per CDR3 protein. Here the sample spans around 30,000 distinct CDR3 sequences, more than 5% being singletons. Broader study findings: The secondary T-cell response peaked on day 5, not day 15, but was weaker.

The germline CDR1 and CDR2 sequences are SGHVS and FQNEAQ. The length of the CDR3 is 16 residues. Losses at the gene ends were 5 bases for V and 6 bases for J; bases not matched to a gene: 10. Sequenced here: CD8+ T cells sorted from PBMCs, sampled 10 days after the yellow fever booster vaccination. The V and J genes are TRBV7-8 and TRBJ2-3, with TRBD2 matching over 11 bases. The receptor was isolated from a man aged 30 to 39 who received the YFV17D yellow fever vaccine. For the CDR3, the DNA is TGTGCCAGCAGCCAGGGGACTAGCGGATGGAGGGATACGCAGTATTTT. Its translation is CASSQGTSGWRDTQYF.